Listed below are T cell receptor beta chains from one sample, sequenced in a study of identical twins. TCRdb recomputed calls from the 5' RACE reads with MiXCR, one row per CDR3 protein. In the table there are fewer than 250,000 distinct CDR3 sequences, approximately 7% of which are singletons. These same records also appear under a second study, on yellow fever vaccine responses in identical twins.

The sequencing input was memory (CD45RO+) T cells sorted from blood. These receptors all stem from a woman between 18 and 30 years old in good health. Each CDR3 is given with its conserved first and last residue. Each record gives: V gene, clone size, J gene, D gene, CDR3 protein, CDR3 DNA. A D gene is named only where the DNA matches it firmly. Some rows have no size entry. The others give once, few or many, or a class for an expanded clone.

V: TRBV20-1
size: .
J: TRBJ1-4
D: .
CDR3: CSARDPLTAGGTTNEKLFF
DNA: TGCAGTGCTAGAGACCCTTTAACGGCCGGAGGAACAACTAATGAAAAACTGTTTTTT

V: TRBV5-1
size: .
J: TRBJ2-7
D: TRBD1
CDR3: CASSLDGTAYYEQYF
DNA: TGCGCCAGCAGCTTGGATGGGACAGCATACTACGAGCAGTACTTC

V: TRBV6-5
size: few
J: TRBJ2-7
D: TRBD1
CDR3: CASSYSVTGGSYEQYF
DNA: TGTGCCAGCAGTTACTCAGTGACAGGGGGCTCCTACGAGCAGTACTTC

V: TRBV3-1
size: many
J: TRBJ2-7
D: TRBD2
CDR3: CASSNGTSGLQSYEQYF
DNA: TGTGCCAGCAGCAACGGGACTAGCGGACTCCAATCCTACGAGCAGTACTTC

V: TRBV20-1
size: .
J: TRBJ2-3
D: TRBD2
CDR3: CSARDWRRGEDTQYF
DNA: TGCAGTGCTAGAGATTGGAGGCGGGGGGAGGATACGCAGTATTTT

V: TRBV18
size: many
J: TRBJ2-2
D: .
CDR3: CASSPGPGNTGELFF
DNA: TGTGCCAGCTCACCAGGTCCAGGGAACACCGGGGAGCTGTTTTTT

V: TRBV20-1
size: .
J: TRBJ2-1
D: TRBD2
CDR3: CSARDIGLAGNEQFF
DNA: TGCAGTGCTAGAGACATAGGACTAGCCGGCAATGAGCAGTTCTTC

V: TRBV5-1
size: .
J: TRBJ1-1
D: .
CDR3: CASSLVPDISTEAFF
DNA: TGCGCCAGCAGCTTGGTACCAGACATTTCCACTGAAGCTTTCTTT

V: TRBV12-3/TRBV12-4
size: few
J: TRBJ1-2
D: TRBD1
CDR3: CASSGTGESYGYTF
DNA: TGTGCCAGCAGTGGGACAGGGGAATCCTATGGCTACACCTTC

V: TRBV29-1
size: many
J: TRBJ2-5
D: TRBD1
CDR3: CSVKDRVQETQYF
DNA: TGCAGCGTTAAGGACAGGGTACAAGAGACCCAGTACTTC

V: TRBV5-5
size: many
J: TRBJ1-2
D: .
CDR3: CASSINSVASYGYTF
DNA: TGTGCCAGCAGCATAAACAGTGTTGCTTCCTATGGCTACACCTTC

V: TRBV5-8
size: few
J: TRBJ2-3
D: TRBD2
CDR3: CASSLGLASSSTDTQYF
DNA: TGTGCCAGCAGCCTGGGACTAGCCTCATCTAGCACAGATACGCAGTATTTT

V: TRBV24-1
size: many
J: TRBJ1-1
D: .
CDR3: CATSLTGNTEAFF
DNA: TGTGCCACCTCCTTGACCGGGAACACTGAAGCTTTCTTT

V: TRBV5-6
size: .
J: TRBJ1-4
D: .
CDR3: CASSLRTTSKGANEKLFF
DNA: TGTGCCAGCAGCTTGAGAACAACAAGCAAAGGGGCTAATGAAAAACTGTTTTTT

V: TRBV7-2
size: many
J: TRBJ2-1
D: .
CDR3: CASSLQPLLGSYNEQFF
DNA: TGTGCCAGCAGCCTGCAGCCGCTCTTGGGTTCCTACAATGAGCAGTTCTTC

V: TRBV20-1
size: .
J: TRBJ2-1
D: TRBD1
CDR3: CSAPPGQGSYNEQFF
DNA: TGCAGTGCGCCGCCGGGACAGGGGTCCTACAATGAGCAGTTCTTC

V: TRBV29-1
size: .
J: TRBJ1-1
D: .
CDR3: CSSGALQGNTEAFF
DNA: TGCAGCTCAGGGGCCCTACAGGGGAACACTGAAGCTTTCTTT

V: TRBV7-9
size: .
J: TRBJ2-7
D: .
CDR3: CASSIPGPAAYEQYF
DNA: TGTGCCAGCAGCATACCGGGGCCGGCGGCCTACGAGCAGTACTTC

V: TRBV7-6
size: many
J: TRBJ2-3
D: .
CDR3: CASSSGPRDTQYF
DNA: TGTGCCAGCAGCTCAGGCCCTCGGGATACGCAGTATTTT

V: TRBV11-2
size: many
J: TRBJ2-7
D: TRBD1
CDR3: CASSRPSFTGDTYEQYF
DNA: TGTGCCAGCAGCCGTCCTTCATTTACAGGGGATACCTACGAGCAGTACTTC

V: TRBV7-9
size: .
J: TRBJ1-2
D: .
CDR3: CASRRDTGFANYGYTF
DNA: TGTGCCAGCAGACGGGACACAGGTTTTGCTAACTATGGCTACACCTTC

V: TRBV4-1
size: many
J: TRBJ2-1
D: .
CDR3: CASSPTLTGGIPYNEQFF
DNA: TGCGCCAGCAGCCCCACCCTCACAGGCGGGATTCCCTACAATGAGCAGTTCTTC

V: TRBV20-1
size: few
J: TRBJ2-1
D: TRBD2
CDR3: CSASPSGRVGGEQFF
DNA: TGCAGTGCTAGTCCGAGCGGGAGAGTCGGTGGTGAGCAGTTCTTC

V: TRBV3-1
size: many
J: TRBJ2-5
D: .
CDR3: CASSQVVVGGPDQETQYF
DNA: TGTGCCAGCAGCCAAGTGGTGGTGGGCGGGCCGGACCAAGAGACCCAGTACTTC

V: TRBV24-1
size: many
J: TRBJ2-1
D: TRBD1
CDR3: CATSDSDRGQFF
DNA: TGTGCCACCAGTGATTCCGACAGGGGCCAGTTCTTC

V: TRBV5-1
size: many
J: TRBJ2-5
D: .
CDR3: CASSAGDSRETQYF
DNA: TGCGCCAGCAGCGCAGGTGACAGCAGGGAGACCCAGTACTTC

V: TRBV20-1
size: .
J: TRBJ2-1
D: .
CDR3: CSASRGGNEQFF
DNA: TGCAGTGCTAGCAGGGGCGGCAATGAGCAGTTCTTC

V: TRBV18
size: .
J: TRBJ2-7
D: .
CDR3: CASSPLQRGGEQYF
DNA: TGTGCCAGCTCACCCCTCCAGAGGGGCGGAGAGCAGTACTTC

V: TRBV3-1
size: .
J: TRBJ1-1
D: .
CDR3: CASSQDMGRNTEAFF
DNA: TGTGCCAGCAGCCAAGATATGGGGAGGAACACTGAAGCTTTCTTT

V: TRBV29-1
size: .
J: TRBJ2-7
D: TRBD2
CDR3: CSAGLAGTYEQYF
DNA: TGCAGCGCCGGACTAGCGGGAACCTACGAGCAGTACTTC

V: TRBV7-9
size: many
J: TRBJ2-7
D: .
CDR3: CASSFGGYDEQYF
DNA: TGTGCCAGCAGCTTTGGGGGTTACGACGAGCAGTACTTC